The rows below give T cell receptor beta chains drawn from one sample of a study of blood T cell repertoires in COVID-19. Sequenced by immunoSEQ multiplex PCR; TCRdb stores in-frame clones only, minus some. The sample consists of 150,000 to 160,000 clones, nearly 80% of them appearing once. Sequencing input: peripheral blood. These TCRs come from a man older than 75 with acute or convalescent COVID-19. Each CDR3 is given with its conserved first and last residue. Each record gives: V gene, D gene, clone size, J gene, CDR3 DNA, CDR3 protein. The D gene is left open where the match is weak. Only part of the rows carry a size: once, few, many, or a class if the clone is expanded.

>TRBV11-3|NA|NA|TRBJ1-1
TGTGCCAGCAGCAGACGGACAGCTTCTAACACTGAAGCTTTCTTT
CASSRRTASNTEAFF
>TRBV2|TRBD1|few|TRBJ2-1
TGTGCCAGCAGTGGGACAGGGGAAAATGAGCAGTTCTTC
CASSGTGENEQFF
>TRBV6-1|NA|NA|TRBJ2-1
TGTGCCAGCAGTGAAGTTCAGGCGCCCCCGCGCAGTGAGCAGTTCTTC
CASSEVQAPPRSEQFF
>TRBV29-1|NA|NA|TRBJ2-7
TGCAGCGTTGAAGAATGGGGGGGGGCCCACGAGCAGTACTTC
CSVEEWGGAHEQYF
>TRBV28|NA|NA|TRBJ2-2
TGTGCCAGCAGTTTACTGATTACTCCCCCAAACACCGGGGAGCTGTTTTTT
CASSLLITPPNTGELFF
>TRBV30|NA|NA|TRBJ2-1
TGTGCCTGGGGGGGCGGGCAGGAGCAGTTCTTC
CAWGGGQEQFF
>TRBV19|TRBD2|NA|TRBJ2-3
TGTGCCAGTAGTACAATCCTAGCGGGGGACACAGATACGCAGTATTTT
CASSTILAGDTDTQYF
>TRBV2|NA|NA|TRBJ1-2
TGTGCCAGCTCACCGGGGGTTAACTATGGCTACACCTTC
CASSPGVNYGYTF
>TRBV27|NA|NA|TRBJ1-1
TGTGCCAGCAGTTTAACACAGGCTCAGAACACTGAAGCTTTCTTT
CASSLTQAQNTEAFF
>TRBV7-9|NA|NA|TRBJ1-6
TGTGCCAGCAGCCCCCAGGGACCCCTCCACTTT
CASSPQGPLHF
>TRBV5-8|NA|NA|TRBJ1-4
TGTGCCAGCAGCCCTGACAGGAATGAAAAACTGTTTTTT
CASSPDRNEKLFF
>TRBV18|NA|NA|TRBJ2-2
TGTGCCAGCTCACCTAGGGAGGATGCGACAGGGGAGCTGTTTTTT
CASSPREDATGELFF
>TRBV6-4|NA|NA|TRBJ2-1
TGTGCCAGCAGTGACTCAGGCAGGGGTGGCAATGAGCAGTTCTTC
CASSDSGRGGNEQFF
>TRBV7-6|TRBD1|NA|TRBJ2-5
TGTGCCAGCAGCTACGTAACGACAGGGCCGGAGACCCAGTACTTC
CASSYVTTGPETQYF
>TRBV6-6|NA|NA|TRBJ1-1
TGTGCCAGCAGTCCAGTGGCGGTTGAAGCTTTCTTT
CASSPVAVEAFF
>TRBV7-2|TRBD1|NA|TRBJ2-4
TGTGCCAGCAGCCGGGGGACAGGGGTTGGCATTCAGTACTTC
CASSRGTGVGIQYF
>TRBV28|NA|NA|TRBJ1-2
TGTGCCAGCAGTCGGAATGAGGGGGTCCTGGCAGTCGACTATGGCTACACCTTC
CASSRNEGVLAVDYGYTF
>TRBV7-8|TRBD2|few|TRBJ2-3
TGTGCCAGCAGCAGCAACACAGTGACTAGCGGGGGGGCCGTCGGCACAGATACGCAGTATTTT
CASSSNTVTSGGAVGTDTQYF
>TRBV11-2|TRBD1|NA|TRBJ2-2
TGTGCCAGCAGCCGGACAGGGGGCGAGACCGGGGAGCTGTTTTTT
CASSRTGGETGELFF
>TRBV4-1|TRBD1|NA|TRBJ2-5
TGCGCCAGCAGCCAAGATTCCGGACAGGGGGTCGGAGAGACCCAGTACTTC
CASSQDSGQGVGETQYF
>TRBV7-6|NA|NA|TRBJ2-6
TGTGCCAGCAGCTCCGGGTTTACTGGGGCCAACGTCCTGACTTTC
CASSSGFTGANVLTF
>TRBV7-7|NA|NA|TRBJ2-2
TGTGCTAGCAGCTTAGCCTCAGGGGTGGCCGGGGAGCTGTTTTTT
CASSLASGVAGELFF
>TRBV6-5|TRBD2|NA|TRBJ2-3
TGTGCCAGCAGGCGAGCGGGATTCACAGATACGCAGTATTTT
CASRRAGFTDTQYF
>TRBV18|NA|NA|TRBJ2-5
TGTGCCAGCTCACCATCGCAGGGCAGATCGGACCAGTACTTC
CASSPSQGRSDQYF
>TRBV2|NA|NA|TRBJ1-1
TGTGCCAGCAGACAGGGTCTGAACACTGAAGCTTTCTTT
CASRQGLNTEAFF
>TRBV21-1|NA|NA|TRBJ1-4
TGTGCCAGCAGGAAAGGGTTTTGGCCCGGAGGGGAAAAACTGTTTTTT
CASRKGFWPGGEKLFF
>TRBV24-1|NA|NA|TRBJ2-6
TGTGCCACCAGTGACCCCGTCTTGGGGGCCAACGTCCTGACTTTC
CATSDPVLGANVLTF
>TRBV2|TRBD2|NA|TRBJ2-3
TGTGCCAGCAGTGTAGCGGGGGGTGGAGCAGATACGCAGTATTTT
CASSVAGGGADTQYF
>TRBV5-1|TRBD1|many|TRBJ2-3
TGCGCCAGCAGCCCAGTGGACAGGAACACAGATACGCAGTATTTT
CASSPVDRNTDTQYF
>TRBV14|TRBD1|NA|TRBJ2-1
TGTGCCAGCAGCCGACAGGGGACCTCCCACAATGAGCAGTTCTTC
CASSRQGTSHNEQFF
>TRBV11-3|NA|NA|TRBJ1-2
TGTGCCAGCAGCCCCCGGGGACATAATTATGGCTACACCTTC
CASSPRGHNYGYTF
>TRBV5-1|NA|NA|TRBJ1-1
TGCGCCAGCAGCTCTTTCCCTCCCACATCGAACACTGAAGCTTTCTTT
CASSSFPPTSNTEAFF
>TRBV5-1|TRBD1|NA|TRBJ2-1
TGCGCCAGCAGCTTGGCCGGGACAGGAGACAATGAGCAGTTCTTC
CASSLAGTGDNEQFF
>TRBV19|NA|few|TRBJ2-4
TGTGCCAGTAGTATAGGCGGCAGGGGAAGGATTCAGTACTTC
CASSIGGRGRIQYF
>TRBV6-2/TRBV6-3|NA|NA|TRBJ2-7
TGTGCCAGCAGTTACACCCAGGGTACCTACGAGCAGTACTTC
CASSYTQGTYEQYF
>TRBV5-1|NA|NA|TRBJ2-7
TGCGCCAGCAGCTTGGTCTCAGACAACTCCTACGAGCAGTACTTC
CASSLVSDNSYEQYF
>TRBV19|NA|NA|TRBJ1-1
TGTGCCAGTAGTACCTGGGGCGGCAGCCGCAACACTGAAGCTTTCTTT
CASSTWGGSRNTEAFF
>TRBV18|TRBD1|few|TRBJ2-1
TGTGCCAGCTCACCCGGGACAGGGGGCGGTGAGCAGTTCTTC
CASSPGTGGGEQFF
>TRBV12-5|NA|NA|TRBJ2-7
TGTGCTAGTGGTTTGGCCGCCGGGACATCCCCCTCCTACGAGCAGTACTTC
CASGLAAGTSPSYEQYF
>TRBV19|TRBD1|NA|TRBJ1-5
TGTGCCAGTAAGGGGACAGGGGGCGTTCAGCCCCAGCATTTT
CASKGTGGVQPQHF
>TRBV19|NA|few|TRBJ2-7
TGTGCCAGTAGTATTAGCAGGGGCCTCTCCTACGAGCAGTACTTC
CASSISRGLSYEQYF
>TRBV11-1|NA|NA|TRBJ1-5
TGTGCCAGCAGTGCCGATACAGGGATCGATCAGCCCCAGCATTTT
CASSADTGIDQPQHF
>TRBV14|TRBD1|NA|TRBJ1-3
TGTGCCAGCAGCCAAACGACAGGGGTTGGAAACACCATATATTTT
CASSQTTGVGNTIYF
>TRBV15|NA|few|TRBJ1-2
TGTGCCGTTCGGCAGGGCGAGGCCTATGCCTACACCTTC
CAVRQGEAYAYTF
>TRBV24-1|NA|NA|TRBJ1-1
TGTGCCACCAGTGATAGAGGGCGGGGTAACACTGAAGCTTTCTTT
CATSDRGRGNTEAFF
>TRBV2|NA|NA|TRBJ1-5
TGTGCCAGCAGTGCCCAGGCTCATCAGCCCCAGCATTTT
CASSAQAHQPQHF
>TRBV19|NA|many|TRBJ2-3
TGTGCCAGTAGTACGGTAGCAACAGATACGCAGTATTTT
CASSTVATDTQYF
>TRBV15|NA|NA|TRBJ1-3
TGTGCCACCAGCAGGGTGGACAGTGGAAACACCATATATTTT
CATSRVDSGNTIYF
>TRBV30|TRBD1|NA|TRBJ1-2
TGTGCCTGGGCTAAGGGACAGCGGGCTCGGGGCTACACCTTC
CAWAKGQRARGYTF
>TRBV11-1|NA|NA|TRBJ2-7
TGTGCCAGCAGCTTAAGAGCACCGTCCTACGAGCAGTACTTC
CASSLRAPSYEQYF
>TRBV30|TRBD2|NA|TRBJ2-7
TGTGCCTGGAGATCGCAGGGAGGGTCCTACGAGCAGTACTTC
CAWRSQGGSYEQYF
>TRBV5-1|NA|NA|TRBJ1-1
TGCGCCAGCAGCTTGGAAGGTTCGGGGGGGTATACTGAAGCTTTCTTT
CASSLEGSGGYTEAFF
>TRBV7-9|TRBD1|NA|TRBJ1-2
TGTGCCAGCAGCCAGTCGGGACAGGGGATTGATTGGAACTATGGCTACACCTTC
CASSQSGQGIDWNYGYTF
>TRBV11-2|TRBD1|NA|TRBJ1-4
TGTGCCAGCAGCCCCGGACAGGGAGATGAAAAACTGTTTTTT
CASSPGQGDEKLFF
>TRBV6-5|NA|few|TRBJ1-1
TGTGCCAGCAGAAAGGGGGGGACCACTGAAGCTTTCTTT
CASRKGGTTEAFF
>TRBV24-1|TRBD2|NA|TRBJ2-3
TGTGCCACCAGTGAGCCTGACCTAGCGGGAGGGACAGATACGCAGTATTTT
CATSEPDLAGGTDTQYF
>TRBV2|NA|NA|TRBJ2-6
TGTGCCAGCAGTGCCCCCAGTGGTGGGGCCAACGTCCTGACTTTC
CASSAPSGGANVLTF